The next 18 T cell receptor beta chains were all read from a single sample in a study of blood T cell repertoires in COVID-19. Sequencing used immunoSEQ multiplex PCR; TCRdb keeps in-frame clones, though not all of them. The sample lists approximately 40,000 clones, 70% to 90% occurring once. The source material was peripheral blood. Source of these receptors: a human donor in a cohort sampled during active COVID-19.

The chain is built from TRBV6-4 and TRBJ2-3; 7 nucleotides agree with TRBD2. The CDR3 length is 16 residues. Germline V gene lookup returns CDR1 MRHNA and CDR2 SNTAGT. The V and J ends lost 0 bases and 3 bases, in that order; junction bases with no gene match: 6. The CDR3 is CASSDSGGNPTDTQYF. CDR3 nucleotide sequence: TGTGCCAGCAGTGACTCGGGAGGGAACCCAACAGATACGCAGTATTTT.

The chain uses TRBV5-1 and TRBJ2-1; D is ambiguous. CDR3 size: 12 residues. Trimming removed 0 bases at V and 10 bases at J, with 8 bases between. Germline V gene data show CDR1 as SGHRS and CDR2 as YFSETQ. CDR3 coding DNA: TGCGCCAGCAGCTTGGATGTCGGGGAGCAGTTCTTC. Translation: CASSLDVGEQFF.

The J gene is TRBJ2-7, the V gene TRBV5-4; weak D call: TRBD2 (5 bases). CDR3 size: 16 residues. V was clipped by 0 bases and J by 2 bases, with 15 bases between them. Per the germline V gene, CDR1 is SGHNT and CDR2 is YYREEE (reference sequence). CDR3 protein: CASSLVEGSGTYEQYF. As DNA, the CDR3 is TGTGCCAGCAGCTTGGTCGAGGGTTCCGGAACCTACGAGCAGTACTTC. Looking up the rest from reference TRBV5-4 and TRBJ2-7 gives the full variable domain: ETGVTQSPTHLIKTRGQQVTLRCSSQSGHNTVSWYQQALGQGPQFIFQYYREEENGRGNFPPRFSGLQFPNYSSELNVNALELDDSALYLCASSLVEGSGTYEQYFGPGTRLTVT.

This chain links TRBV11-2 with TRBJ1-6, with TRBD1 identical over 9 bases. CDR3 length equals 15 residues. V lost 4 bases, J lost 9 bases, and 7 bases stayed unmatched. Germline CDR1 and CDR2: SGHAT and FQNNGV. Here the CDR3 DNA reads TGTGCCAGCAGCTCACAACCGGGACAGGGTTCACCCCTCCACTTT. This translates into CASSSQPGQGSPLHF.

The CDR3 here is CASSQERQTQYF. DNA for the CDR3: TGTGCCAGCAGCCAAGAGAGGCAGACCCAGTACTTC. V gene TRBV3-1 (or the pseudogene TRBV3-2) combines with J gene TRBJ2-5; no reliable D call. The CDR3 length is 12 residues. Looked up from germline, CDR1 is LGHDT and CDR2 is YNNKEL (reference sequence). V lost 0 bases and J 6 bases, leaving 5 bases between the germline ends.

The CDR3 protein is CASSPRTSGSTSTDTQYF. As DNA, the CDR3 is TGTGCCAGCAGTCCACGAACTAGCGGCTCAACTAGCACAGATACGCAGTATTTT. V is TRBV6-6 and J is TRBJ2-3; 8 bases line up with TRBD2. Per germline, CDR1 MNHNY and CDR2 SVGAGI (reference sequence). The V gene end was trimmed by 5 bases and the J gene end by 0 bases; junction bases not matched to a gene: 13. This CDR3 is built from 18 residues.

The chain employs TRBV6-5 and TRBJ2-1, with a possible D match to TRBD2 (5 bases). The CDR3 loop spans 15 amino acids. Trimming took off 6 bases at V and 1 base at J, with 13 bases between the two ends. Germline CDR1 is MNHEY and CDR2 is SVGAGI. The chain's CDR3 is CASRAADVSYNEQFF. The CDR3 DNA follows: TGTGCCAGCAGGGCAGCGGACGTTTCCTACAATGAGCAGTTCTTC.

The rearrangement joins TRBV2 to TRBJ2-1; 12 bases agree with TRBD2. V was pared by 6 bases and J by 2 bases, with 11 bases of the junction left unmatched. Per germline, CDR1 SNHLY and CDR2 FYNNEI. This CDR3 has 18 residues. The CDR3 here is CASRDIRLAGGTYNEQFF. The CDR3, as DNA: TGTGCCAGCAGAGACATTCGCCTAGCGGGGGGGACCTACAATGAGCAGTTCTTC.

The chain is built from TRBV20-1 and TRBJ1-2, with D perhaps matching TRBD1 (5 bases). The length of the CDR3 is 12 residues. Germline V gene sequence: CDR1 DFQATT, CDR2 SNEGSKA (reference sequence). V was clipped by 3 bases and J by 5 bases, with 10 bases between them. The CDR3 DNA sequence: TGCAGTGCTAGTCGACAGCAATATGGCTACACCTTC. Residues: CSASRQQYGYTF.

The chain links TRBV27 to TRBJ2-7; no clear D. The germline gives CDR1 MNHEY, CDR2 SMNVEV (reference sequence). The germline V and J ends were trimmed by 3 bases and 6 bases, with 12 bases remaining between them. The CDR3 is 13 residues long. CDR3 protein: CASSFRLSSEQYF. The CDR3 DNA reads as TGTGCCAGCAGTTTCCGGCTATCTAGCGAGCAGTACTTC.

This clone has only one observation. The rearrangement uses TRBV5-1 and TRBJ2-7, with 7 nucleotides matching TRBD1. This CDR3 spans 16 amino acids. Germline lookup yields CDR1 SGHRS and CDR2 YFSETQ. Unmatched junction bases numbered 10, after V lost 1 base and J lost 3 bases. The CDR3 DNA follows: TGCGCCAGCAGCTTGCACCCCGGGACAGAGGGCTACGAGCAGTACTTC. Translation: CASSLHPGTEGYEQYF.

In nucleotides, the CDR3 is TGCGCCAGCAGCCAAGAGGGTACAGGGGGATCGGGGGGCTACACCTTC. Translated: CASSQEGTGGSGGYTF. The chain employs TRBV4-1 and TRBJ1-2; 8 bases line up with TRBD1. Germline V gene sequence: CDR1 MGHRA, CDR2 YSYEKL. Trimming removed 0 bases from V and 8 bases from J; junction bases left unmatched: 11. This CDR3 is 16 amino acids long.

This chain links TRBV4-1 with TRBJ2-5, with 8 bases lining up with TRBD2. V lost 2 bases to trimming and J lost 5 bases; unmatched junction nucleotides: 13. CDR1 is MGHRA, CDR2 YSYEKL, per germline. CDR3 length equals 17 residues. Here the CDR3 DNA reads TGCGCCAGCAGCCAAAGGCCCAGTTCGGGGGGGTCTGAGACCCAGTACTTC. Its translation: CASSQRPSSGGSETQYF.

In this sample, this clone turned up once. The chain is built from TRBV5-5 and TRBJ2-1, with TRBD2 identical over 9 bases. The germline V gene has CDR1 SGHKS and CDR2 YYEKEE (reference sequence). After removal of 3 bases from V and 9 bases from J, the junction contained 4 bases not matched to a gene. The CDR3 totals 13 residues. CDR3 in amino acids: CASSWTSAGEQFF. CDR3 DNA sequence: TGTGCCAGCAGCTGGACTAGCGCGGGTGAGCAGTTCTTC.

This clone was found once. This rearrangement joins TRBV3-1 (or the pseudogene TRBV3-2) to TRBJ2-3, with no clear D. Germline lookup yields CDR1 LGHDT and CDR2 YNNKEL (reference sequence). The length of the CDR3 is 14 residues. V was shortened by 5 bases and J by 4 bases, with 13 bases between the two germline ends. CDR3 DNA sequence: TGTGCCAGCAGCGCCACGGCCCTAGCAGATACGCAGTATTTT. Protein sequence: CASSATALADTQYF.

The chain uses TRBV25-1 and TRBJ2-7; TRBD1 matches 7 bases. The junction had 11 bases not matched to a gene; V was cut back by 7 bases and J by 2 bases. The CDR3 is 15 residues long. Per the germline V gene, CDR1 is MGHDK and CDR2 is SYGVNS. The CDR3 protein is CASMKTGKSPYEQYF. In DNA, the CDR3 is TGTGCCAGCATGAAGACAGGGAAGTCCCCCTACGAGCAGTACTTC.

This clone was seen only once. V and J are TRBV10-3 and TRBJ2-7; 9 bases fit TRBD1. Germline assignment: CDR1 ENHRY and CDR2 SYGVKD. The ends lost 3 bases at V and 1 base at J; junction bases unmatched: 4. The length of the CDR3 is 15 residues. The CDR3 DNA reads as TGTGCCATCAGTGACCCGGGACAGGGTTCCTACGAGCAGTACTTC. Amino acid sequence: CAISDPGQGSYEQYF.

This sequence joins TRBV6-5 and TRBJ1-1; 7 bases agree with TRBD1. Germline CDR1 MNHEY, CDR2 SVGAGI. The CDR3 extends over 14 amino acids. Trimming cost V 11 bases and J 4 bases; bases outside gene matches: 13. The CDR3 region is CACRPQGWSTEAFF. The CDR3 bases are TGTGCCTGCCGCCCACAGGGGTGGAGCACTGAAGCTTTCTTT.